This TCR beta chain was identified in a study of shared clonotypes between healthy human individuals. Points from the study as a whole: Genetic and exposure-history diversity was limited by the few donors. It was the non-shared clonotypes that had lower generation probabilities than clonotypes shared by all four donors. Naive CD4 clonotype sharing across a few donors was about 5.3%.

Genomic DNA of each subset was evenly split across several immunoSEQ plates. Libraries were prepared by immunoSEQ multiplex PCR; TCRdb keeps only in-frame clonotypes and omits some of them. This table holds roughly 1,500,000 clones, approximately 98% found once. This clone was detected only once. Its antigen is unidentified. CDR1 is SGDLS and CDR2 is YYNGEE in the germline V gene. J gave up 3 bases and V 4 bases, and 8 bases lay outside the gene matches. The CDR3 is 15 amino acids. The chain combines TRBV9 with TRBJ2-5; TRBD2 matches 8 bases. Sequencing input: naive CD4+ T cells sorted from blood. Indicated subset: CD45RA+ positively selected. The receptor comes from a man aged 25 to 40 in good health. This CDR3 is CASSQPGLVKETQYF. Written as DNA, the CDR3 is TGTGCCAGCAGCCAGCCGGGACTAGTGAAAGAGACCCAGTACTTC.